These 27 T cell receptor beta chains were all obtained from the same sample, sequenced in a study of beta chain features in type 1 diabetes. Overall study results and limits: All four CD4+ subsets from Type 1 diabetes patients carried moderately but significantly shorter TCRB CDR3s.

Expressed TCRB transcripts got sequenced, as all isolated RNA was reverse transcribed. The data were produced by immunoSEQ multiplex PCR, yet TCRdb's version contains in-frame clones alone and is incomplete. Of over 200,000 clones listed, about a tenth are singletons. Their antigen targets remain unknown. Sequencing was carried out using naive CD4+ T cells from blood. The source is a man aged 25-40 years with type 1 diabetes.

The chain recombines TRBV9 with TRBJ2-7; D remains unclear. This CDR3 has 16 residues. The germline gives CDR1 SGDLS, CDR2 YYNGEE. V lost 0 bases and J lost 2, with 15 bases in between. CDR3 amino acids: CASSVAIGGLPYEQYF. The CDR3 DNA sequence: TGTGCCAGCAGCGTAGCCATCGGTGGTTTGCCCTACGAGCAGTACTTC. The complete variable domain, with remaining parts taken from reference TRBV9 and TRBJ2-7, reads DSGVTQTPKHLITATGQRVTLRCSPRSGDLSVYWYQQSLDQGLQFLIQYYNGEERAKGNILERFSAQQFPDLHSELNLSSLELGDSALYFCASSVAIGGLPYEQYFGPGTRLTVT.

This clone has only a few counts. V is TRBV29-1 and J is TRBJ2-3; 11 nucleotides agree with TRBD2. V lost 7 bases, J lost 4 bases, and 7 bases stayed unmatched. Germline loops: CDR1 SQVTM, CDR2 ANQGSEA. The CDR3 is 14 amino acids. The CDR3, as DNA: TGCAGCGCTTTAGCGGGGGGGCCGCCAGATACGCAGTATTTT. This translates into CSALAGGPPDTQYF.

This rearrangement joins TRBV2 to TRBJ2-3, with a tentative D call TRBD1 (7 bases). With 4 bases removed from V and 6 bases from J, the gap between germline ends came to 14 bases. The CDR3 has 14 amino acids. Germline lookup yields CDR1 SNHLY and CDR2 FYNNEI. The chain's CDR3 is CASSARGDLDTQYF. The CDR3 DNA sequence: TGTGCCAGCAGTGCCAGGGGGGATCTGGATACGCAGTATTTT.

This clone turned up a few times. The chain uses TRBV6-1 and TRBJ2-7; 7 bases match TRBD1. The CDR3 totals 13 residues. V lost 5 bases and J lost 3; bases outside the gene matches: 4. Germline CDR1 MNHNS, CDR2 SASEGT. In DNA form, the CDR3 reads TGTGCCAGCAGTCGACAGGGAGTCTACGAGCAGTACTTC. It translates to CASSRQGVYEQYF.

This chain links TRBV5-1 with TRBJ1-4, with 7 bases that match TRBD1. Germline-derived CDR1 and CDR2 are SGHRS and YFSETQ. With 3 bases clipped from V and 2 bases from J, the junction kept 1 base outside the gene matches. The CDR3 has 14 residues. Written as DNA, the CDR3 is TGCGCCAGCAGCTCACAGGGGACTAATGAAAAACTGTTTTTT. Translating gives CASSSQGTNEKLFF.

This clone has only a few counts. In DNA, the CDR3 is TGTGCCATCAGCCGACAGCCGAACACTGAAGCTTTCTTT. Translating gives CAISRQPNTEAFF. V and J are TRBV10-3 and TRBJ1-1, with D possibly TRBD1 on 5 matching bases. CDR3 size: 13 residues. V was shortened by 6 bases and J by 1 base, with 9 bases between the two germline ends. The V gene's germline CDR1 is ENHRY and CDR2 SYGVKD.

This clone appeared a few times. Other DNA sequences in the same sample also yield this CDR3. V and J are TRBV5-1 and TRBJ2-3, with TRBD1 matching over 7 bases. CDR3 size: 14 residues. The junction had 4 bases not matched to a gene; V was cut back by 4 bases and J by 2 bases. Germline loops: CDR1 SGHRS, CDR2 YFSETQ. For the CDR3, the DNA is TGCGCCAGCAGCCCGGGGACAGTCACAGATACGCAGTATTTT. Amino acids: CASSPGTVTDTQYF.

This clone has a handful of counts. J is TRBJ1-5 and V is TRBV10-2; no reliable D call. V was trimmed by 5 bases and J by 0 bases, leaving 11 bases between them. The germline V gene has CDR1 WSHSY and CDR2 SAAADI. CDR3 length equals 15 residues. The CDR3 region is CASSNYPVSNQPQHF. The DNA for the CDR3 is TGCGCCAGCAGTAATTATCCGGTTAGCAATCAGCCCCAGCATTTT.

This clone was counted only a few times. This chain connects TRBV7-9 to TRBJ1-2; 9 bases line up with TRBD1. The CDR3 contains 13 residues. The germline CDR1 and CDR2 sequences are SEHNR and FQNEAQ (reference sequence). The ends lost 8 bases at V and 2 bases at J; junction bases unmatched: 3. The CDR3, as DNA: TGTGCCAGCGGGACAGGGTGGAACTATGGCTACACCTTC. This codes for CASGTGWNYGYTF.

In DNA, the CDR3 is TGTGCCAGCTCACCGTCGGGGGCCAAAAACATTCAGTACTTC. Protein: CASSPSGAKNIQYF. This sequence joins TRBV18 and TRBJ2-4, with D possibly TRBD2 on 5 matching bases. This CDR3 comprises 14 residues. Germline CDR1 and CDR2: KGHSH and LQKENI. Trimming took off 3 bases at V and 1 base at J, with 7 bases between the two ends.

This clone was seen only a few times. The rearrangement uses TRBV5-1 and TRBJ2-5; 10 nucleotides align to TRBD1. V shed 0 bases, J shed 2 bases, and the junction held 4 bases outside the gene matches. The CDR3 spans 16 residues. Germline V CDR1 and CDR2: SGHRS, YFSETQ. In DNA, the CDR3 is TGCGCCAGCAGCTTGGCCGGGACAGGGGTTCAAGAGACCCAGTACTTC. It is translated as CASSLAGTGVQETQYF.

In its sample, this clone was seen a few times. CDR3 sequence: CASSLREGGELFF. The CDR3, as DNA: TGTGCCAGCAGCTTGCGCGAGGGCGGGGAGCTGTTTTTT. The rearrangement links TRBV11-2 to TRBJ2-2; perhaps TRBD2 as D (5 bases). Germline assignment: CDR1 SGHAT and CDR2 FQNNGV. V lost 3 bases and J 7 bases, leaving 9 bases between the germline ends. This CDR3 has 13 residues.

The CDR3 protein is CASRQGGTGELFF. The CDR3 DNA sequence: TGTGCCAGCAGACAGGGGGGCACCGGGGAGCTGTTTTTT. This chain connects TRBV6-1 to TRBJ2-2, with 8 bases lining up with TRBD1. Germline-derived CDR1 and CDR2 are MNHNS and SASEGT. With V trimmed by 6 bases and J by 4 bases, 1 base remained unmatched. CDR3 length equals 13 residues.

This clone occurred a few times. The chain couples TRBV7-2 to TRBJ1-1; 8 nucleotides line up with TRBD1. CDR1 SGHTA and CDR2 FQGNSA come from the germline V gene. V lost 5 bases, J lost 2 bases, and 4 bases stayed unmatched. CDR3 size: 14 residues. The CDR3 coding sequence is TGTGCCAGCAGCCCTGGACAGGGAAACACTGAAGCTTTCTTT. Amino acid sequence: CASSPGQGNTEAFF.

This clone was observed a handful of times. The V and J genes are TRBV18 and TRBJ2-1, with a tentative D call TRBD2 (6 bases). Deletions cut 2 bases from V and 0 bases from J, with 11 bases between. Germline-derived CDR1 and CDR2 are KGHSH and LQKENI. The CDR3 spans 16 residues. The CDR3 loop reads CASSPGGSSSYNEQFF. CDR3 bases: TGTGCCAGCTCACCAGGGGGGTCTAGCTCCTACAATGAGCAGTTCTTC.

This clone has a handful of counts. The chain couples TRBV7-2 to TRBJ2-2; TRBD1 matches 7 bases. This CDR3 has 16 residues. After removal of 6 bases from V and 4 bases from J, the junction contained 11 bases not matched to a gene. CDR1 and CDR2 from the germline V gene are SGHTA and FQGNSA. The CDR3 reads CASSLRQGSSTGELFF. CDR3 coding DNA: TGTGCCAGCAGTCTACGACAGGGAAGTTCCACCGGGGAGCTGTTTTTT.

Here the CDR3 reads CATTNNWASHQYF. The CDR3 DNA is TGTGCCACCACCAACAACTGGGCTTCTCATCAGTACTTC. The chain recombines TRBV15 with TRBJ2-5; D gene ambiguous. Germline CDR1 is LNHNV and CDR2 is YYDKDF (reference sequence). The V and J ends lost 7 bases and 11 bases respectively, with 20 bases between them. This CDR3 is built from 13 residues.

The chain carries TRBV20-1 and TRBJ2-4, with D unclear. The CDR3 is 11 amino acids. Germline V gives CDR1 DFQATT, CDR2 SNEGSKA (reference sequence). Trimming stripped 5 bases from V and 7 bases from J, with 9 bases between. The chain's CDR3 is CSAPTRNIQYF. Written as DNA, the CDR3 is TGCAGTGCTCCGACGAGGAACATTCAGTACTTC.

The rearrangement joins TRBV27 to TRBJ1-6; the match to TRBD1 covers 8 bases. Germline lookup yields CDR1 MNHEY and CDR2 SMNVEV (reference sequence). V was clipped by 3 bases and J by 9 bases; unmatched bases: 4. The CDR3 spans 14 residues. The CDR3 coding sequence is TGTGCCAGCAGTTTCGAGACAGGGGTTTCACCCCTCCACTTT. Translation gives CASSFETGVSPLHF.

The chain has TRBV4-1 and TRBJ1-6, with D hard to call. This CDR3 has 14 residues. V was clipped by 3 bases and J by 5 bases, with 8 bases between them. The germline V gene has CDR1 MGHRA and CDR2 YSYEKL. This CDR3 is CASSHGDDNSPLHF. DNA for the CDR3: TGCGCCAGCAGCCACGGGGATGATAATTCACCCCTCCACTTT.

The V gene is TRBV6-5, the J gene TRBJ1-2; TRBD1 matches 7 bases. In germline, CDR1 is MNHEY, CDR2 SVGAGI. With 6 bases clipped from V and 2 bases from J, the junction kept 3 bases outside the gene matches. The CDR3 is made up of 13 amino acids. CDR3 sequence (DNA): TGTGCCAGCAGGAAGACAGGGAACTATGGCTACACCTTC. Protein product: CASRKTGNYGYTF.

The rearrangement links TRBV5-1 to TRBJ2-2, with D possibly being TRBD2 (6 bases). There are 14 residues in the CDR3. Germline V gene data show CDR1 as SGHRS and CDR2 as YFSETQ. Trimming pared 7 bases from V and 0 bases from J, leaving 10 bases between. The CDR3 nucleotides are TGCGCCAGCGGAAGGGAGGCGAACACCGGGGAGCTGTTTTTT. This gives the protein CASGREANTGELFF.

The CDR3 is CASSTLAGENEQFF. The DNA of the CDR3 is TGCGCCAGCAGCACCTTAGCGGGGGAAAATGAGCAGTTCTTC. The gene calls are TRBV5-1 and TRBJ2-1; 9 bases map to TRBD2. This CDR3 has 14 amino acids. J was trimmed by 7 bases and V by 4 bases; bases with no gene match: 6. Germline lookup yields CDR1 SGHRS and CDR2 YFSETQ.

The chain couples TRBV10-3 to TRBJ1-1; D remains ambiguous. CDR1 ENHRY and CDR2 SYGVKD come from the germline V gene. The CDR3 consists of 11 residues. The V end lost 7 bases, the J end lost 2 bases, and 5 bases lay between the germline ends. The CDR3 protein is CAIKLNTEAFF. The DNA for the CDR3 is TGTGCCATCAAGCTAAACACTGAAGCTTTCTTT.

The rearrangement links TRBV5-6 to TRBJ2-7, with D unclear. The CDR3 is 13 residues long. Per the germline V gene, CDR1 is SGHDT and CDR2 is YYEEEE. V dropped 4 bases and J dropped 2 bases, with 10 bases sitting between them. The CDR3 region is CASSRSGTYEQYF. The CDR3 DNA follows: TGTGCCAGCAGCAGGTCAGGTACCTACGAGCAGTACTTC.

This clone was seen a handful of times. J is TRBJ2-2 and V is TRBV4-2, with D possibly being TRBD2 (5 bases). CDR1 and CDR2 from the germline V gene are LGHNA and YNFKEQ. The CDR3 has 17 residues. V lost 0 bases to trimming and J lost 6 bases, with 17 bases between them. The CDR3 DNA sequence: TGTGCCAGCAGCCAAGATGAGGCCCACAGTAGCGCCGGGGAGCTGTTTTTT. This translates into CASSQDEAHSSAGELFF.

This clone was seen a handful of times. The chain recombines TRBV7-2 with TRBJ2-7, with a weak D call TRBD1 (6 bases). Trimming took off 4 bases at V and 6 bases at J, with 13 bases between the two ends. There are 13 residues in the CDR3. Germline V gene data show CDR1 as SGHTA and CDR2 as FQGNSA. CDR3 amino acids: CASSSLQGSEQYF. The DNA of the CDR3 is TGTGCCAGCAGCTCCTTACAGGGATCCGAGCAGTACTTC.